This is a list of T cell receptor beta chains from one sample in a study of T-cell memory formation after mild COVID-19. TCRdb used MiXCR to reprocess the 5' RACE reads, holding one entry per CDR3 protein. This table has roughly 310,000 distinct CDR3 sequences, about a sixth appearing once. The source material was PBMCs or a T cell subset sorted from them (not recorded which). These receptor sequences come from a man younger than 30 who had mild COVID-19 (a few samples of this study predate the infection). Cell type and time point are not known. Both conserved end residues are trimmed from each CDR3. Not every row has a clone size; where given, it reads once, few, many or a size class.

>TRBJ1-2|TRBV6-5|-
ASSYQRNPLNYGYT
>TRBJ2-6|TRBV9|few
ASSVGASGAGANVLT
>TRBJ2-5|TRBV7-2|-
ASSGSAFEETQY
>TRBJ2-3|TRBV5-1|many
ASSVGQSTDTQY
>TRBJ2-7|TRBV7-9|few
ASSLAAQGAYEQY
>TRBJ2-3|TRBV5-4|few
ASSGGATDTQY
>TRBJ2-3|TRBV7-9|-
ASSLGFGGDADTQY
>TRBJ1-2|TRBV5-6|few
ASSLVQGTHYGYT
>TRBJ1-5|TRBV12-3/TRBV12-4|-
ASSKLRDVQPQH
>TRBJ1-6|TRBV6-5|-
ASSYSRGPNSPLH
>TRBJ1-2|TRBV4-2|-
ASSLHGGAGYGYT
>TRBJ2-1|TRBV28|-
ASSTVGTSYNEQF
>TRBJ1-6|TRBV5-1|once
ASSLGDGDYGLH
>TRBJ1-5|TRBV20-1|few
SARQYRTGGGNQPQH
>TRBJ1-2|TRBV7-2|-
ASSLRRQGKRSGYT
>TRBJ2-3|TRBV9|-
ASSPRGNSPDTQY
>TRBJ2-7|TRBV4-1|-
ASSQTQDISYEQY
>TRBJ2-3|TRBV9|few
ASSELAGGESDTQY
>TRBJ2-3|TRBV23-1|-
ASSPWAGEGTDTQY
>TRBJ1-2|TRBV28|-
ASSLTAIEARGYGYT
>TRBJ2-2|TRBV11-2|-
ASSLAGWARTGELF
>TRBJ2-5|TRBV11-2|-
ASSLGPRGLGETQY
>TRBJ1-1|TRBV11-2|-
ASSRDRAEAF
>TRBJ2-2|TRBV3-1|few
ASSQEWRGPGELF
>TRBJ2-7|TRBV6-5|few
ASISLGAGRMYEQY
>TRBJ2-4|TRBV3-1|-
ARPGQGGNIQY
>TRBJ2-4|TRBV10-3|few
AISESGLSGILAKNIQY
>TRBJ2-7|TRBV7-9|-
ASSRDRGIYEQY
>TRBJ2-2|TRBV6-5|few
ASSYSSGLRGNTGELF
>TRBJ1-1|TRBV7-9|-
ASSRPLGGNTEAF
>TRBJ1-1|TRBV5-1|-
ASRSDTEAF
>TRBJ1-1|TRBV7-9|few
ASSLASGHNLNTEAF
>TRBJ1-1|TRBV5-1|-
ASSPTETVNTEAF
>TRBJ1-5|TRBV2|-
ASSILTGLGQPQH
>TRBJ2-7|TRBV3-1|-
ASSPSRDRLEQY
>TRBJ2-1|TRBV3-1|-
ASSQGSSGGAARRF
>TRBJ2-1|TRBV4-1|-
ASSQASGGVYNEQF
>TRBJ1-4|TRBV4-2|-
ASSQSPGTGGEKLF
>TRBJ1-2|TRBV4-1|few
ASSQEGGSGYGYT
>TRBJ1-5|TRBV27|-
ASRLGGYNQPQH
>TRBJ2-2|TRBV7-6|-
ASRAAGLSGELF
>TRBJ2-7|TRBV7-9|few
ASSSRGLDEQY
>TRBJ2-1|TRBV4-1|-
ASSQGGGARREQF
>TRBJ2-7|TRBV20-1|few
SASPIFSYEQY
>TRBJ2-1|TRBV5-1|-
ASSLGQGDYNEQF
>TRBJ2-7|TRBV12-3/TRBV12-4|-
ASSPGTGDTYEQY
>TRBJ2-3|TRBV5-1|-
ASSLDPGGLTDTQY
>TRBJ2-3|TRBV12-3/TRBV12-4|few
ASSPRGGSDTQY